This T cell receptor beta chain originates from a study of cytomegalovirus exposure and HLA in healthy donors. Overall study results and limits: Overall, approximately 180 TCR beta chains were annotated as cytomegalovirus-associated.

This clone was observed a handful of times. Its antigen remains unknown. Primers: 60 Vbeta forward and 13 Jbeta reverse. Only in-frame clones appear in the TCRdb table, and some are missing; sequencing was by immunoSEQ multiplex PCR. The table lists about 97,000 clones, 81% of them singletons. The V segment lost 6 bases and the J segment 0 bases; nucleotides outside the gene matches: 6. The CDR3 is 16 amino acids. Looked up from germline, CDR1 is SNHLY and CDR2 is FYNNEI. The J gene is TRBJ1-3, the V gene TRBV2, with 9 bases that match TRBD1. Sequenced sample: PBMCs. The TCR was taken from a man between 40 and 49 years old in good health and CMV-seropositive. The CDR3 loop is CASSEGQGNSGNTIYF. The CDR3 DNA is TGTGCCAGCAGCGAGGGACAGGGAAACTCTGGAAACACCATATATTTT.